These T cell receptor beta chains were read from a single sample in a study of cytomegalovirus exposure and HLA in healthy donors. Produced via immunoSEQ multiplex PCR; TCRdb's table is partial and in-frame only. The data show about 120,000 clones, with under 85% seen just once and 1.6% held by the top ten. The specimen sequenced was PBMCs. The origin of the receptors is a woman younger than 35 in good health and CMV-seronegative. Each CDR3 is given with its conserved first and last residue. Each record gives: clone size, J gene, V gene, D gene, CDR3 length, CDR3 DNA, CDR3 protein. The D gene is left open where the match is weak. Expanded clones are given a class, and other clones once, few, many or no size at all.

clone size: .
J gene: TRBJ1-1
V gene: TRBV27
D gene: .
CDR3 length: 13
CDR3 DNA: TGTGCCAGCGGCACAGGGACGTTCGCTGAAGCTTTCTTT
CDR3 protein: CASGTGTFAEAFF

clone size: .
J gene: TRBJ2-7
V gene: TRBV27
D gene: TRBD1
CDR3 length: 13
CDR3 DNA: TGTGCCAGCAGTTTTTACAGGGGCTACGAGCAGTACTTC
CDR3 protein: CASSFYRGYEQYF

clone size: .
J gene: TRBJ2-7
V gene: TRBV4-1
D gene: TRBD1
CDR3 length: 15
CDR3 DNA: TGCGCCAGCAGCCAACCGGGACAGGGCGTCTACGAGCAGTACTTC
CDR3 protein: CASSQPGQGVYEQYF

clone size: .
J gene: TRBJ1-1
V gene: TRBV6-5
D gene: .
CDR3 length: 13
CDR3 DNA: TGTGCCAGCAGTTACTCGGGGAGAACCGAAGCTTTCTTT
CDR3 protein: CASSYSGRTEAFF

clone size: .
J gene: TRBJ2-7
V gene: TRBV18
D gene: TRBD1
CDR3 length: 15
CDR3 DNA: TGTGCCAGCTCACGTATCCGGGACAGGGGCGACGAGCAGTACTTC
CDR3 protein: CASSRIRDRGDEQYF

clone size: .
J gene: TRBJ2-3
V gene: TRBV6-5
D gene: TRBD1
CDR3 length: 15
CDR3 DNA: TGTGCCAGCAGTGTAGGACAGGGGGACACAGATACGCAGTATTTT
CDR3 protein: CASSVGQGDTDTQYF

clone size: .
J gene: TRBJ2-7
V gene: TRBV29-1
D gene: TRBD2
CDR3 length: 13
CDR3 DNA: TGCAGCGTCTTAGCGGGGCCTACCTACGAGCAGTACTTC
CDR3 protein: CSVLAGPTYEQYF

clone size: .
J gene: TRBJ1-1
V gene: TRBV7-2
D gene: TRBD1
CDR3 length: 21
CDR3 DNA: TGTGCCAGCAGCTTAGCGGGGGGGGACAGGGACCCTTTATCGATGAACACTGAAGCTTTCTTT
CDR3 protein: CASSLAGGDRDPLSMNTEAFF

clone size: .
J gene: TRBJ1-3
V gene: TRBV5-1
D gene: TRBD1
CDR3 length: 14
CDR3 DNA: TGCGCCAGCAGCTTTCAGGGGGCTGGAAACACCATATATTTT
CDR3 protein: CASSFQGAGNTIYF

clone size: .
J gene: TRBJ1-1
V gene: TRBV5-1
D gene: TRBD1
CDR3 length: 14
CDR3 DNA: TGCGCCAGCAGCTCGGGACAGGGAAACACTGAAGCTTTCTTT
CDR3 protein: CASSSGQGNTEAFF

clone size: few
J gene: TRBJ2-7
V gene: TRBV6-1
D gene: TRBD1
CDR3 length: 15
CDR3 DNA: TGTGCCACTCAAGGCCAAGGGACAGGGACCTCCGAGCAGTACTTC
CDR3 protein: CATQGQGTGTSEQYF

clone size: .
J gene: TRBJ2-3
V gene: TRBV5-1
D gene: TRBD1
CDR3 length: 16
CDR3 DNA: TGCGCCAGCAGCCTGTTAGCGGGACAGGGGCCAGATACGCAGTATTTT
CDR3 protein: CASSLLAGQGPDTQYF

clone size: once
J gene: TRBJ1-6
V gene: TRBV14
D gene: .
CDR3 length: 15
CDR3 DNA: TGTGCCAGCAGCCAAGATTTACACTATAATTCACCCCTCCACTTT
CDR3 protein: CASSQDLHYNSPLHF

clone size: .
J gene: TRBJ1-2
V gene: TRBV19
D gene: .
CDR3 length: 13
CDR3 DNA: TGTGCCAGCGTCAACATGAGGGTCGGTGGCTACACCTTC
CDR3 protein: CASVNMRVGGYTF

clone size: once
J gene: TRBJ2-7
V gene: TRBV5-6
D gene: TRBD1
CDR3 length: 16
CDR3 DNA: TGTGCCAGCAGCTTGGGTGGCGGGACAGGGCTCTACGAGCAGTACTTC
CDR3 protein: CASSLGGGTGLYEQYF

clone size: .
J gene: TRBJ2-5
V gene: TRBV12-2
D gene: .
CDR3 length: 17
CDR3 DNA: TGTGCAAGTCGCCCAATCCCGGCGGGGGGCTCCCAAGAGACCCAGTACTTC
CDR3 protein: CASRPIPAGGSQETQYF

clone size: .
J gene: TRBJ2-5
V gene: TRBV27
D gene: TRBD2
CDR3 length: 14
CDR3 DNA: TGTGCCAGCAGACCGCGGGGGACCCAAGAGACCCAGTACTTC
CDR3 protein: CASRPRGTQETQYF

clone size: .
J gene: TRBJ1-1
V gene: TRBV19
D gene: .
CDR3 length: 15
CDR3 DNA: TGTGCCAGTACCCCAAACGGGTTATCGAACACTGAAGCTTTCTTT
CDR3 protein: CASTPNGLSNTEAFF

clone size: .
J gene: TRBJ1-2
V gene: TRBV19
D gene: .
CDR3 length: 13
CDR3 DNA: TGTGCCAGTAGCCCTAGACCGGGACTCGGCTACACCTTC
CDR3 protein: CASSPRPGLGYTF

clone size: .
J gene: TRBJ2-5
V gene: TRBV11-2
D gene: TRBD1
CDR3 length: 15
CDR3 DNA: TGTGCCAGCGGAGGGACAGGGGGATTTGGGGAGACCCAGTACTTC
CDR3 protein: CASGGTGGFGETQYF

clone size: .
J gene: TRBJ2-3
V gene: TRBV27
D gene: .
CDR3 length: 13
CDR3 DNA: TGTGCCAGCAGCCATGGGCGTACAGATACGCAGTATTTT
CDR3 protein: CASSHGRTDTQYF

clone size: .
J gene: TRBJ1-3
V gene: TRBV10-3
D gene: .
CDR3 length: 14
CDR3 DNA: TGTGCCATCAGTACCCAGAGGGCTGGAAACACCATATATTTT
CDR3 protein: CAISTQRAGNTIYF

clone size: .
J gene: TRBJ2-5
V gene: TRBV28
D gene: .
CDR3 length: 13
CDR3 DNA: TGTGCCAGCATGGTCCCTGAGTCGGAGACCCAGTACTTC
CDR3 protein: CASMVPESETQYF

clone size: .
J gene: TRBJ1-5
V gene: TRBV19
D gene: TRBD1
CDR3 length: 16
CDR3 DNA: TGTGCCAGTAGTATAGGGGACAGGGGCTTCAATCAGCCCCAGCATTTT
CDR3 protein: CASSIGDRGFNQPQHF

clone size: once
J gene: TRBJ2-3
V gene: TRBV29-1
D gene: TRBD2
CDR3 length: 15
CDR3 DNA: TGCAGCGTTAGTACTAGCGGGGCGACCCTTGTGGCGCAGTATTTT
CDR3 protein: CSVSTSGATLVAQYF

clone size: .
J gene: TRBJ1-4
V gene: TRBV9
D gene: .
CDR3 length: 15
CDR3 DNA: TGTGCCAGCAGCGTAGATGTGGAGGCTAATGAAAAACTGTTTTTT
CDR3 protein: CASSVDVEANEKLFF

clone size: .
J gene: TRBJ2-3
V gene: TRBV6-1
D gene: TRBD1
CDR3 length: 16
CDR3 DNA: TGTGCCAGCAGTGAAGCGGGAACAGGGGGCCTCAATACGCAGTATTTT
CDR3 protein: CASSEAGTGGLNTQYF

clone size: .
J gene: TRBJ2-3
V gene: TRBV28
D gene: .
CDR3 length: 16
CDR3 DNA: TGTGCCAGCAGTTATGCTCGGACAGTACTCACAGATACGCAGTATTTT
CDR3 protein: CASSYARTVLTDTQYF

clone size: .
J gene: TRBJ1-5
V gene: TRBV30
D gene: .
CDR3 length: 13
CDR3 DNA: TGTGCCTGGAGTTCAGGGTTTTATCAGCCCCAGCATTTT
CDR3 protein: CAWSSGFYQPQHF

clone size: .
J gene: TRBJ2-7
V gene: TRBV5-8
D gene: TRBD1
CDR3 length: 14
CDR3 DNA: TGTGCCAGCACCCGAGACGGGACAGCCTACGAGCAGTACTTC
CDR3 protein: CASTRDGTAYEQYF